This TCR beta chain emerged from a study of blood T cell repertoires in COVID-19. Study-wide background: Collection of acute and convalescent COVID-19 samples took place in the United States, Italy and Spain. The cDNA or gDNA used as material had been derived from T cells, B-cell-depleted T cells, or PBMCs.

Original processing notes: Estimates of nucleated cell counts were drawn from the amplification of reference gene primers. Generated by immunoSEQ multiplex PCR, the TCRdb table keeps only in-frame clones and is missing some. The V and J calls and clone size come from that table; D and trimming were worked out from the DNA. This sample has some 100,000 clones, with roughly 86% found just once. V was clipped by 0 bases and J by 5 bases; unmatched bases: 3. Per germline, CDR1 KGHSH and CDR2 LQKENI. The CDR3 has 15 residues. Sequences were obtained from peripheral blood. This chain joins TRBV18 and TRBJ2-1; TRBD1 matches 8 bases. This sequence originates from a woman aged 55-69 years with acute or convalescent COVID-19. The DNA of the CDR3 is TGTGCCAGCTCACCACCGACAGGGGTAAACAATGAGCAGTTCTTC. It yields the protein CASSPPTGVNNEQFF.